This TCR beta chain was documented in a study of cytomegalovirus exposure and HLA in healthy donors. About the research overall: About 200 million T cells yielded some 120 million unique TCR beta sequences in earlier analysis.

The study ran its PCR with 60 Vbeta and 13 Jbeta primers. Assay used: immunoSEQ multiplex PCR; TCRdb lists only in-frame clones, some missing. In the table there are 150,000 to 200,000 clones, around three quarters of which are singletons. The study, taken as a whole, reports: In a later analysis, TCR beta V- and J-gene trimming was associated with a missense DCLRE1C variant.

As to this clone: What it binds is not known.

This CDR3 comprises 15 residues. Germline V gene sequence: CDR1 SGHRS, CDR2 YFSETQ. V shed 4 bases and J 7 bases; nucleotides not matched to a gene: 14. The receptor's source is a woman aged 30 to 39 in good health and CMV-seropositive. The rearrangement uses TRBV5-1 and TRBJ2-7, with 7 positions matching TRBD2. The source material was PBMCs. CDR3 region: CASSLGDGGLKEQYF. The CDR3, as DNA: TGCGCCAGCAGCCTAGGGGACGGGGGACTAAAGGAGCAGTACTTC.